The T cell receptor (beta chain) under discussion was sequenced for a study of OX40 agonist ivuxolimab in advanced cancers. The CDR3 sequence is 16 residues long. Germline V CDR1 and CDR2: SEHNR, FQNEAQ (reference sequence). V was clipped by 2 bases and J by 3 bases, with 13 bases between them. Sequencing used immunoSEQ multiplex PCR; TCRdb keeps in-frame clones, though not all of them. This table holds tens of thousands of clones, roughly 87% found once. At baseline, cycle 4 day 1, and cycle 7 day 1, blood was sampled. The sequencing used CD4+ or CD8+ T cells sorted from blood, collected in a trial of the OX40 agonist ivuxolimab. This sequence was found in an adult with an advanced solid tumor such as melanoma, head and neck, liver or kidney cancer. This chain connects TRBV7-9 to TRBJ1-4; a weak D match, TRBD1 (5 bases). The CDR3 protein is CASSLWRTYANEKLFF. The DNA for the CDR3 is TGTGCCAGCAGCTTATGGAGGACATATGCTAATGAAAAACTGTTTTTT.